This paragraph covers one TCR beta chain sequence. Germline V CDR1 and CDR2: KGHSH, LQKENI. This CDR3 comprises 14 residues. Unmatched junction bases numbered 4, after V lost 1 base and J lost 7 bases. These data are taken from a study of control samples from healthy donors and cancer patients. Using immunoSEQ multiplex PCR, the repertoire was profiled, and TCRdb retains in-frame clones only, with some absent. This table has approximately 150,000 clones, 88% appearing once. This receptor was obtained from a man between 18 and 35 years old in good health. The sample taken for sequencing was blood. The V call is TRBV18, the J call TRBJ1-3; TRBD1 agrees at 7 bases. CDR3 coding DNA: TGTGCCAGCTCACCACGCCAGGGGGGGAACACCATATATTTT. Protein sequence: CASSPRQGGNTIYF.